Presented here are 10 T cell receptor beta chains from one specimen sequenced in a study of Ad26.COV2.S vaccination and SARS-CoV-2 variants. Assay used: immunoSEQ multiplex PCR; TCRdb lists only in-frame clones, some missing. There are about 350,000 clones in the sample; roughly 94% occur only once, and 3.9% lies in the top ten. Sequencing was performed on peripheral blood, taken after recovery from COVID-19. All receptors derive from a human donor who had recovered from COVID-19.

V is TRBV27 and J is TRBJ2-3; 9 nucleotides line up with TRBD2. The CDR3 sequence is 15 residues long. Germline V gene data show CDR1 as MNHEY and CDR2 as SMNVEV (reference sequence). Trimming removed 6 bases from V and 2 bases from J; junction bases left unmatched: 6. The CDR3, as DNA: TGTGCCAGCAGCCTAGAGCGGGGGGTCACAGATACGCAGTATTTT. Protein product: CASSLERGVTDTQYF.

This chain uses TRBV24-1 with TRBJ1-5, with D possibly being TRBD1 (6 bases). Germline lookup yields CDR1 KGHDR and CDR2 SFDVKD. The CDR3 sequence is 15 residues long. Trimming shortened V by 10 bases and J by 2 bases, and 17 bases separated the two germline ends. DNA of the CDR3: TGTGCCACGGGGAGTGGCCCAGGGGGCAATCAGCCCCAGCATTTT. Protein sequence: CATGSGPGGNQPQHF.

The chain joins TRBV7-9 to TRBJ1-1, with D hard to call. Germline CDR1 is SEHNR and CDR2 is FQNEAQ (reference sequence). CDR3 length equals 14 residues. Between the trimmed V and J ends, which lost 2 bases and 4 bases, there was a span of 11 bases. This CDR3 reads CASSLSLVGTEAFF. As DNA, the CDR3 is TGTGCCAGCAGCTTATCCCTCGTCGGCACTGAAGCTTTCTTT.

The CDR3 DNA sequence: TGTGCCAGCAGCCAAGATTCGCAGGGGATCAATGAAAAACTGTTTTTT. Translating it yields CASSQDSQGINEKLFF. This chain joins TRBV3-1 (or the pseudogene TRBV3-2) and TRBJ1-4, with D perhaps matching TRBD1 (6 bases). The V and J ends lost 0 bases and 5 bases respectively, with 13 bases between them. The CDR3 is 16 residues long. Germline V gene data show CDR1 as LGHDT and CDR2 as YNNKEL (reference sequence).

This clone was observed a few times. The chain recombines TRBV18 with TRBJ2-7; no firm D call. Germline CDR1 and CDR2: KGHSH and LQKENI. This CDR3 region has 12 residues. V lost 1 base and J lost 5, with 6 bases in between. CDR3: CASSPQANEQYF. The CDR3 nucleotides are TGTGCCAGCTCACCACAAGCAAACGAGCAGTACTTC.

CDR3 nucleotide sequence: TGTGCCAGCAGCCCTGGCCTTATTCTGGAGACCCAGTACTTC. Residues: CASSPGLILETQYF. The gene calls are TRBV11-2 and TRBJ2-5; D is unresolved. Germline assignment: CDR1 SGHAT and CDR2 FQNNGV. CDR3 length equals 14 residues. V was shortened by 5 bases and J by 5 bases, with 15 bases between the two germline ends. The complete variable domain, with remaining parts taken from reference TRBV11-2 and TRBJ2-5, reads EAGVAQSPRYKIIEKRQSVAFWCNPISGHATLYWYQQILGQGPKLLIQFQNNGVVDDSQLPKDRFSAERLKGVDSTLKIQPAKLEDSAVYLCASSPGLILETQYFGPGTRLLVL.

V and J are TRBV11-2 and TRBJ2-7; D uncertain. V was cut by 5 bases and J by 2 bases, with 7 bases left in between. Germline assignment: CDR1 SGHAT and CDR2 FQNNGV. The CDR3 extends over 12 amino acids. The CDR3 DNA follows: TGTGCCAGCAGCCTGATGGCCTACGAGCAGTACTTC. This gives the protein CASSLMAYEQYF.

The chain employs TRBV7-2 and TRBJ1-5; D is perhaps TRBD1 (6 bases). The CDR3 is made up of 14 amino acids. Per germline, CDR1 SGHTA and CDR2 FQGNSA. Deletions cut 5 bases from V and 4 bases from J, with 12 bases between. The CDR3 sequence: CASSPDRRNQPQHF. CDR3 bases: TGTGCCAGCAGCCCGGACAGACGGAATCAGCCCCAGCATTTT. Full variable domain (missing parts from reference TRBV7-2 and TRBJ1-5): GAGVSQSPSNKVTEKGKDVELRCDPISGHTALYWYRQSLGQGLEFLIYFQGNSAPDKSGLPSDRFSAERTGGSVSTLTIQRTQQEDSAVYLCASSPDRRNQPQHFGDGTRLSIL.

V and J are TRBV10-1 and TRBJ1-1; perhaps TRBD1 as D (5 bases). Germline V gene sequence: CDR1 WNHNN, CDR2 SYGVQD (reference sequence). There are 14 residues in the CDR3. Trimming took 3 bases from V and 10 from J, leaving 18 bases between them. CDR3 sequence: CASSDYGQGAGAFF. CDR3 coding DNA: TGCGCCAGCAGTGACTACGGGCAGGGCGCGGGAGCTTTCTTT.

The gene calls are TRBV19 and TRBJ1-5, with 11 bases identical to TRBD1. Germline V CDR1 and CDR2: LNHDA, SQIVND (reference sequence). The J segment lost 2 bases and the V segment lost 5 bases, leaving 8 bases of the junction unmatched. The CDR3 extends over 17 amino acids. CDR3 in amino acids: CASSSTGTGGGNQPQHF. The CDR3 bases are TGTGCCAGTAGTTCCACCGGGACAGGGGGAGGCAATCAGCCCCAGCATTTT.